One sample yielded the 17 T cell receptor beta chains listed below, sequenced in a study of T-cell memory formation after mild COVID-19 (dated by TCRdb to the early 2020s). The method was 5' RACE. These reads were obtained on an Illumina NovaSeq 6000. Using fastp trimming at Q25 and MiXCR clonotype assembly, TCRdb reanalyzed the public sequencing data and kept in-frame beta chains. Rows with a matching CDR3 protein are joined into one entry that keeps the most common DNA and genes. This sample comprises about 350,000 distinct CDR3 sequences, approximately 13% of them detected only once. 20% to 25% of the sample belongs to the ten largest clones. Sequencing was performed on PBMCs or a T cell subset sorted from them (not recorded which). Source of these receptors: a man younger than 35 who had mild COVID-19 (a few samples of this study predate the infection). The sample titles of this study are shuffled in the database, so cell type and time point are left out; the donor was told from shared clones.

V usage is TRBV6-2 or TRBV6-3 and J usage is TRBJ1-5; 7 positions match TRBD1. The CDR3 runs 14 residues. The J segment lost 5 bases and the V segment lost 6 bases, leaving 7 bases of the junction unmatched. Germline-derived CDR1 and CDR2 are MNHEY and SVGEGT. In nucleotides, the CDR3 is TGTGCCAGCAGCCGGAATACAGGGGATCAGCCCCAGCATTTT. It is translated as CASSRNTGDQPQHF.

The rearrangement uses TRBV7-9 and TRBJ2-7, with 10 bases fitting TRBD1. Trimming took 5 bases from V and 4 from J; bases not matched to a gene: 8. This CDR3 is 15 amino acids long. Germline V CDR1 and CDR2: SEHNR, FQNEAQ (reference sequence). This chain's CDR3 is CASSKPGQGRYEQYF. CDR3 coding DNA: TGTGCCAGCAGCAAACCGGGACAGGGGAGGTACGAGCAGTACTTC.

Only a few counts were recorded for this clonotype. The V gene is TRBV29-1, the J gene TRBJ2-1, with TRBD2 matching 7 bases. Germline V gene data show CDR1 as SQVTM and CDR2 as ANQGSEA. Unmatched junction bases numbered 24, after V lost 7 bases and J lost 15 bases. This CDR3 has 15 residues. CDR3 loop: CSGIPAGDRIEISFF. The CDR3 nucleotides are TGCAGCGGGATCCCCGCGGGGGACCGGATTGAAATTTCGTTCTTC.

The chain uses TRBV12-3 or TRBV12-4 and TRBJ1-1; the match to TRBD1 covers 8 bases. The CDR3 is 12 amino acids. J was trimmed by 3 bases and V by 8 bases; bases with no gene match: 2. CDR3 residues: CASAGGYTEAFF. In nucleotides, the CDR3 is TGTGCCAGCGCAGGGGGCTACACTGAAGCTTTCTTT.

This clonotype was counted ten times or more. The rearrangement joins TRBV28 to TRBJ2-6; D possibly corresponds to TRBD2 (5 bases). CDR1 and CDR2 (germline): MDHEN, SYDVKM. V lost 5 bases, J lost 1 base, and 9 bases lay in between. The CDR3 has 15 residues. In nucleotides, the CDR3 is TGTGCCAGCAGTGGAGGTGTATCTGGGGCCAACGTCCTGACTTTC. Its translation: CASSGGVSGANVLTF.

The chain has TRBV12-3 or TRBV12-4 and TRBJ1-1, with a tentative D call TRBD1 (6 bases). V was cut by 5 bases and J by 2 bases, with 18 bases left in between. The CDR3 totals 16 residues. The CDR3: CASSQQTGWGNTEAFF. The CDR3 DNA is TGTGCCAGCAGTCAACAGACAGGATGGGGTAACACTGAAGCTTTCTTT.

This chain uses TRBV5-1 with TRBJ2-6; D is unresolved. In germline, CDR1 is SGHRS, CDR2 YFSETQ. The V end was cut by 4 bases, the J end by 0 bases, with 8 bases between. The CDR3 is made up of 15 amino acids. The DNA of the CDR3 is TGCGCCAGCAGCAACGAGAGCTCTGGGGCCAACGTCCTGACTTTC. This gives the protein CASSNESSGANVLTF.

This clonotype has more than one count but fewer than ten. The V gene is TRBV25-1, the J gene TRBJ2-1; TRBD1 matches 9 bases. The CDR3 has 15 residues. Looked up from germline, CDR1 is MGHDK and CDR2 is SYGVNS. J gave up 6 bases and V 6 bases, and 9 bases lay outside the gene matches. CDR3 nucleotide sequence: TGTGCCAGCAGCCTTGCCGGGACAGGGACCAATGAGCAGTTCTTC. Translation: CASSLAGTGTNEQFF.

The chain couples TRBV24-1 to TRBJ1-5; 10 nucleotides match TRBD1. Germline assignment: CDR1 KGHDR and CDR2 SFDVKD. The CDR3 loop spans 19 amino acids. Trimming took 6 bases from V and 5 from J; bases not matched to a gene: 18. CDR3 protein: CATSPGTGVDGGHDQPQHF. The CDR3 DNA reads TGTGCCACCAGTCCCGGGACAGGGGTCGATGGGGGTCACGATCAGCCCCAGCATTTT.

This clonotype turned up a few times. The genes are TRBV12-3 or TRBV12-4 and TRBJ2-7; 8 bases align to TRBD2. This CDR3 is 13 amino acids long. The V gene end was trimmed by 3 bases and the J gene end by 9 bases; junction bases not matched to a gene: 7. CDR3 loop: CASSFGGGKGQYF. DNA of the CDR3: TGTGCCAGCAGTTTTGGCGGGGGGAAGGGGCAGTACTTC.

The chain combines TRBV4-3 with TRBJ1-1; 7 bases fit TRBD1. J gave up 3 bases and V 1 base, and 5 bases lay outside the gene matches. The CDR3 spans 15 residues. CDR1 is LGHNA and CDR2 is YSLEER in the germline V gene. The CDR3 coding sequence is TGCGCCAGCAGCCAAGTATTGCAGGGGGACACTGAAGCTTTCTTT. Translated, it gives CASSQVLQGDTEAFF.

This sequence joins TRBV29-1 and TRBJ2-5; D not resolved. Between the trimmed V and J ends, which lost 1 base and 1 base, there was a span of 10 bases. The CDR3 is 14 amino acids. Germline CDR1 and CDR2: SQVTM and ANQGSEA. CDR3 sequence: CSVEAEAIQETQYF. The CDR3 coding sequence is TGCAGCGTTGAAGCGGAAGCGATCCAAGAGACCCAGTACTTC.

The chain couples TRBV2 to TRBJ2-2; 8 bases map to TRBD1. The CDR3 runs 16 residues. V gave up 0 bases and J gave up 5 bases; unmatched junction bases: 5. Germline V gene data show CDR1 as SNHLY and CDR2 as FYNNEI. The CDR3 sequence is CASSEAGTGYTGELFF. The CDR3 DNA sequence: TGTGCCAGCAGTGAAGCGGGGACAGGCTATACCGGGGAGCTGTTTTTT.

The CDR3 sequence is CASGYGPTPYV. CDR3 DNA: TGTGCCAGCGGATACGGGCCGACACCGTACGTC. The V call is TRBV6-2 or TRBV6-3, the J call TRBJ2-7; D is uncertain. V was pared by 8 bases and J by 12 bases, with 17 bases between. CDR3 size: 11 residues. Germline V gene lookup returns CDR1 MNHEY and CDR2 SVGEGT.

This clonotype was found a few times. V is TRBV29-1 and J is TRBJ2-4; D not resolved. Deletions cut 4 bases from V and 6 bases from J, with 13 bases between. The CDR3 contains 13 residues. Germline assignment: CDR1 SQVTM and CDR2 ANQGSEA. This CDR3 reads CSVVLGRVNIQYF. The CDR3 coding sequence is TGCAGCGTTGTATTAGGCAGAGTAAACATTCAGTACTTC.

This sequence joins TRBV7-6 and TRBJ2-1; the D is unclear. V lost 2 bases to trimming and J lost 7 bases, with 9 bases between them. This CDR3 region has 13 residues. In germline, CDR1 is SGHVS, CDR2 FNYEAQ. The CDR3 loop reads CASSLRTLNEQFF. The CDR3 DNA reads as TGTGCCAGCAGCTTAAGGACCTTGAATGAGCAGTTCTTC. The whole variable domain, filled in from reference TRBV7-6 and TRBJ2-1, reads GAGVSQSPRYKVTKRGQDVALRCDPISGHVSLYWYRQALGQGPEFLTYFNYEAQQDKSGLPNDRFSAERPEGSISTLTIQRTEQRDSAMYRCASSLRTLNEQFFGPGTRLTVL.

This clonotype was counted only a few times. This sequence joins TRBV7-9 and TRBJ2-5, with a tentative D call TRBD1 (6 bases). This CDR3 region has 16 residues. The V gene lost 0 bases and the J gene lost 1 base, with 12 bases spanning the gap. Looked up from germline, CDR1 is SEHNR and CDR2 is FQNEAQ (reference sequence). The CDR3 protein is CASSLAGQTRQETQYF. Written as DNA, the CDR3 is TGTGCCAGCAGCTTAGCGGGACAAACACGCCAAGAGACCCAGTACTTC.